This T cell receptor beta chain was observed in a study of cytomegalovirus exposure and HLA in healthy donors. Study at large: Most donors, 81% of approximately 400 genotyped, fell in the Caucasian-associated ancestry cluster.

In the case of this clone: The antigen is undetermined.

Study conclusions and caveats: Several of the most significant clusters appeared, in a later analysis, to be linked to common viral pathogens. Prior analysis indicated that the majority of TCR beta V segments exhibited productivity approximately 90% or approximately 30% of the time.

Amplification used 60 Vbeta primers and 13 Jbeta primers. The assay was immunoSEQ multiplex PCR, and TCRdb's table has in-frame clones only and misses some. The sample carries some 180,000 clones, around 77% recorded once. The receptor was isolated from a young man in good health and CMV-seronegative. Sequenced input: PBMCs.

The CDR3 is CASSLSGGRTYEQYF. CDR3 bases: TGTGCCAGCAGTTTATCCGGGGGGCGGACTTACGAGCAGTACTTC. The rearrangement uses TRBV27 and TRBJ2-7; the D gene is possibly TRBD2 (7 bases). The CDR3 totals 15 residues. CDR1 and CDR2 from the germline V gene are MNHEY and SMNVEV (reference sequence). The V and J ends lost 0 bases and 4 bases respectively, with 13 bases between them.